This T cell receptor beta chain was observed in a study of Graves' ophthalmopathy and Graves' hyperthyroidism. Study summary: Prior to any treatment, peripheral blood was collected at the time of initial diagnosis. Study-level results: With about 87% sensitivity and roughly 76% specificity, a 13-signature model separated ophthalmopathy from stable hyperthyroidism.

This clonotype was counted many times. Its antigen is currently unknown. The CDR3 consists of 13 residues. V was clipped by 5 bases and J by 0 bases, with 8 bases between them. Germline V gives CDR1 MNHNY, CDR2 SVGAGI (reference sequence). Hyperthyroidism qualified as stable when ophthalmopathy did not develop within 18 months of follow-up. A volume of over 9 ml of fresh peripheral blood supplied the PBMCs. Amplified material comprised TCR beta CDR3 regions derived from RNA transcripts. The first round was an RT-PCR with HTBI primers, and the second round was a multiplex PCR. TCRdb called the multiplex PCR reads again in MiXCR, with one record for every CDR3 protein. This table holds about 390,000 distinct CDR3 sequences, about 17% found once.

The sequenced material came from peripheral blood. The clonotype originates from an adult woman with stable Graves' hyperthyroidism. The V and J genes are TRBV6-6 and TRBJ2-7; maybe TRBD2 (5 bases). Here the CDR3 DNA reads TGTGCCAGCAGTGACCGGGACTCCTACGAGCAGTACTTC. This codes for CASSDRDSYEQYF.